The rows below give T cell receptor beta chains drawn from one sample of a study of OX40 agonist ivuxolimab in advanced cancers. Clones were sequenced by immunoSEQ multiplex PCR, and TCRdb holds only the in-frame ones, with some missing. Among some 33,000 clones listed, around 85% were seen once. The specimen was CD4+ or CD8+ T cells sorted from blood, collected in a trial of the OX40 agonist ivuxolimab. The receptors stem from an adult with an advanced solid tumor such as melanoma, head and neck, liver or kidney cancer. The conserved cysteine and the conserved F or W are not part of the CDR3 here.

j_gene,v_gene,CDR3aa
TRBJ2-3,TRBV29-1,SVEGVRQHTDTQY
TRBJ1-4,TRBV27,ASSLGIQADEKLF
TRBJ2-1,TRBV28,ASSFRSRGDEQF
TRBJ2-2,TRBV2,ASTETRNTGELF
TRBJ2-1,TRBV19,ASRPYSGSESWQF
TRBJ1-5,TRBV19,ASSINKNQPQH
TRBJ1-2,TRBV5-8,ASSRSPGTFLRGYT
TRBJ2-7,TRBV2,ASSEGTSGFSYEQY
TRBJ1-5,TRBV19,ASSKLGGQPQH
TRBJ1-1,TRBV6-5,ASSYGSNTEAF
TRBJ2-3,TRBV27,ASSPPTRGGTDTQY
TRBJ1-1,TRBV7-9,ASSLPRGMNTEAF
TRBJ2-1,TRBV11-2,ASSTWTSGRQDEQF
TRBJ2-7,TRBV2,ASTSYEQY
TRBJ2-1,TRBV4-3,ASSQDVGTSAYNEQF